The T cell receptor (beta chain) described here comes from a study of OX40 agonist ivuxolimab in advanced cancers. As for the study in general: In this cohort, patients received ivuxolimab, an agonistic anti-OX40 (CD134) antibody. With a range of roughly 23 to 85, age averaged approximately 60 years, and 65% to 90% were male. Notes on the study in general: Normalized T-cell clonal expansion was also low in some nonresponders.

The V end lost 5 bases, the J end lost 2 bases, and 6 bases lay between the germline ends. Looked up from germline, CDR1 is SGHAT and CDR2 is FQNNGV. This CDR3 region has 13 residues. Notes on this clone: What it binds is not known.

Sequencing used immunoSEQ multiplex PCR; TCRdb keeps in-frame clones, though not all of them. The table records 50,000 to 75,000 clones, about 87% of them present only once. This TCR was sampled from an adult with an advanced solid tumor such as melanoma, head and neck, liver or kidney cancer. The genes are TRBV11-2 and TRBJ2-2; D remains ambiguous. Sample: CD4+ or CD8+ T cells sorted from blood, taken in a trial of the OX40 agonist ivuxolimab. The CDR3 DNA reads TGTGCCAGCAGCCTGACTAACACCGGGGAGCTGTTTTTT. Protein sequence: CASSLTNTGELFF.